The 31 T cell receptor beta chains below were found in one sample sequenced in a study of blood T cell repertoires in COVID-19. The protocol was immunoSEQ multiplex PCR, while the TCRdb copy is restricted to in-frame clones and leaves out a portion. The sample includes about 200,000 clones, roughly 88% seen only once; the top ten take around 13%. Sample: peripheral blood. The source is a human donor in a cohort sampled during active COVID-19.

The chain couples TRBV7-9 to TRBJ1-3, with TRBD1 identical over 9 bases. Trimming took 5 bases from V and 2 from J; bases not matched to a gene: 4. This CDR3 contains 15 residues. CDR1 SEHNR and CDR2 FQNEAQ come from the germline V gene (reference sequence). CDR3 bases: TGTGCCAGCAGCCTCCGGGACAGGGCTGGAAACACCATATATTTT. Protein product: CASSLRDRAGNTIYF.

The rearrangement links TRBV9 to TRBJ1-2; a weak D match, TRBD1 (6 bases). CDR3 length: 15 residues. Germline CDR1 and CDR2: SGDLS and YYNGEE. V lost 0 bases and J 4 bases, leaving 13 bases between the germline ends. The CDR3 region has the DNA TGTGCCAGCAGCGTAGCTCCAGGGGAGCCCTATGGCTACACCTTC. It specifies CASSVAPGEPYGYTF.

V is TRBV5-1 and J is TRBJ2-1; TRBD2 aligns across 9 bases. The J segment lost 7 bases and the V segment lost 4 bases, leaving 6 bases of the junction unmatched. Germline CDR1 and CDR2: SGHRS and YFSETQ. This CDR3 comprises 14 residues. The CDR3 DNA sequence: TGCGCCAGCAGCAGGCGGGAGGGCGTGAATGAGCAGTTCTTC. Its protein is CASSRREGVNEQFF.

The gene calls are TRBV28 and TRBJ2-4; TRBD1 matches 8 bases. This CDR3 comprises 14 residues. Germline assignment: CDR1 MDHEN and CDR2 SYDVKM. V shed 0 bases, J shed 7 bases, and the junction held 2 bases outside the gene matches. CDR3 amino acids: CASSLWTGANIQYF. In DNA, the CDR3 is TGTGCCAGCAGTTTATGGACAGGGGCTAACATTCAGTACTTC. The full variable domain, its missing parts supplied by reference TRBV28 and TRBJ2-4, is DVKVTQSSRYLVKRTGEKVFLECVQDMDHENMFWYRQDPGLGLRLIYFSYDVKMKEKGDIPEGYSVSREKKERFSLILESASTNQTSMYLCASSLWTGANIQYFGAGTRLSVL.

In this sample, this clone turned up once. V is TRBV19 and J is TRBJ2-7, with 7 bases fitting TRBD2. Germline values: CDR1 LNHDA, CDR2 SQIVND (reference sequence). The trim removed 7 bases at V and 2 bases at J, leaving 11 bases unmatched. This CDR3 has 15 amino acids. The CDR3 DNA follows: TGTGCCAGTACCCGGACTAGAGAGATGGCCTACGAGCAGTACTTC. Translated, it gives CASTRTREMAYEQYF.

Only a few counts were recorded for this clone. The rearrangement joins TRBV30 to TRBJ2-7, with 7 bases fitting TRBD1. Trimming removed 5 bases from V and 3 bases from J; junction bases left unmatched: 10. Germline values: CDR1 GTSNPN, CDR2 SVGIG (reference sequence). The CDR3 is 14 amino acids. The CDR3 sequence is CAWGAGTVIYEQYF. The CDR3 bases are TGTGCCTGGGGGGCCGGGACAGTGATCTACGAGCAGTACTTC.

The gene calls are TRBV18 and TRBJ2-7, with TRBD2 matching 12 bases. V was pared by 4 bases and J by 4 bases, with 8 bases of the junction left unmatched. In germline, CDR1 is KGHSH, CDR2 LQKENI. The CDR3 contains 16 residues. CDR3 residues: CASSLTLTSGSYEQYF. CDR3 nucleotides: TGTGCCAGCTCACTAACCTTGACTAGCGGGAGTTACGAGCAGTACTTC.

The count of this clone is one. The genes are TRBV18 and TRBJ2-3; D gene unclear. Germline lookup yields CDR1 KGHSH and CDR2 LQKENI. CDR3 length equals 15 residues. The V gene lost 0 bases and the J gene lost 0 bases, with 7 bases spanning the gap. Written as DNA, the CDR3 is TGTGCCAGCTCACCACCCAGCGCGAGCACAGATACGCAGTATTTT. This sequence encodes CASSPPSASTDTQYF.

CDR3 DNA sequence: TGTGCCAGCAGTCAGGGTCTTGGTGAAAAACTGTTTTTT. It translates to CASSQGLGEKLFF. The chain links TRBV28 to TRBJ1-4; the D gene is possibly TRBD1 (5 bases). Germline V CDR1 and CDR2: MDHEN, SYDVKM. V was shortened by 5 bases and J by 7 bases, with 11 bases between the two germline ends. The CDR3 contains 13 residues.

The V and J genes are TRBV7-2 and TRBJ2-1; 7 nucleotides align to TRBD1. V gave up 5 bases and J gave up 2 bases; unmatched junction bases: 6. The CDR3 length is 15 residues. The V gene's germline CDR1 is SGHTA and CDR2 FQGNSA. The CDR3 spells CASSRARGTYNEQFF. CDR3 nucleotides: TGTGCCAGCAGCCGGGCCAGGGGGACCTACAATGAGCAGTTCTTC. Drawing the rest from reference TRBV7-2 and TRBJ2-1, the complete variable domain is GAGVSQSPSNKVTEKGKDVELRCDPISGHTALYWYRQSLGQGLEFLIYFQGNSAPDKSGLPSDRFSAERTGGSVSTLTIQRTQQEDSAVYLCASSRARGTYNEQFFGPGTRLTVL.

The chain recombines TRBV28 with TRBJ2-1; no definite D call. The length of the CDR3 is 11 residues. V was clipped by 5 bases and J by 10 bases, with 9 bases between them. Germline V CDR1 and CDR2: MDHEN, SYDVKM. The DNA of the CDR3 is TGTGCCAGCAGTCCGTACCGGGAGCAGTTCTTC. This gives the protein CASSPYREQFF. Complete variable domain (other parts from reference TRBV28 and TRBJ2-1): DVKVTQSSRYLVKRTGEKVFLECVQDMDHENMFWYRQDPGLGLRLIYFSYDVKMKEKGDIPEGYSVSREKKERFSLILESASTNQTSMYLCASSPYREQFFGPGTRLTVL.

The chain couples TRBV30 to TRBJ2-1; tentative D call: TRBD2 (5 bases). This CDR3 comprises 13 residues. V lost 4 bases and J lost 1, with 8 bases in between. Germline V CDR1 and CDR2: GTSNPN, SVGIG (reference sequence). CDR3 residues: CAWTRGSYNEQFF. CDR3 in DNA: TGTGCCTGGACCCGCGGGTCCTACAATGAGCAGTTCTTC.

The rearrangement links TRBV11-2 to TRBJ2-7, with D tentatively TRBD1 (6 bases). The CDR3 sequence is 15 residues long. The V gene's germline CDR1 is SGHAT and CDR2 FQNNGV. The germline V and J ends were trimmed by 4 bases and 2 bases, with 15 bases remaining between them. This CDR3 is CASSWTGTPAYEQYF. DNA for the CDR3: TGTGCCAGCAGCTGGACCGGGACACCAGCCTACGAGCAGTACTTC.

This chain joins TRBV3-1 (or the pseudogene TRBV3-2) and TRBJ1-1; TRBD1 agrees at 8 bases. There are 14 residues in the CDR3. CDR1 and CDR2 from the germline V gene are LGHDT and YNNKEL (reference sequence). The V segment lost 2 bases and the J segment 5 bases; nucleotides outside the gene matches: 4. The CDR3 loop reads CASSQTQGGTEAFF. CDR3 in DNA: TGTGCCAGCAGCCAAACACAGGGGGGGACTGAAGCTTTCTTT.

V usage is TRBV6-2 or TRBV6-3 and J usage is TRBJ1-2; 8 nucleotides agree with TRBD1. With 5 bases clipped from V and 4 bases from J, the junction kept 6 bases outside the gene matches. The germline V gene has CDR1 MNHEY and CDR2 SVGEGT. This CDR3 is 14 amino acids long. CDR3 in DNA: TGTGCCAGCAGTGGACAGGGTGGACTCTATGGCTACACCTTC. It translates to CASSGQGGLYGYTF.

This clone was recorded a few times. The V call is TRBV6-5, the J call TRBJ1-6; 8 nucleotides align to TRBD1. The CDR3 consists of 14 residues. Germline CDR1 MNHEY, CDR2 SVGAGI. V shed 6 bases, J shed 10 bases, and the junction held 8 bases outside the gene matches. This CDR3 is CASRLDRGYSPLHF. For the CDR3, the DNA is TGTGCCAGCAGATTAGACAGGGGTTACTCACCCCTCCACTTT.

The table lists this clone with a count of one. The chain links TRBV4-2 to TRBJ2-7, with TRBD2 matching over 10 bases. The CDR3 is made up of 15 amino acids. Germline loops: CDR1 LGHNA, CDR2 YNFKEQ. Trimming removed 0 bases from V and 5 bases from J; junction bases left unmatched: 4. The CDR3 here is CASSQDRLAGDEQYF. CDR3 nucleotide sequence: TGTGCCAGCAGCCAAGATCGGCTAGCGGGAGACGAGCAGTACTTC.

For the CDR3, the DNA is TGTGCCAGCAGCCAAGATCTACTAGTCTACGAGCAGTACTTC. Protein sequence: CASSQDLLVYEQYF. The chain joins TRBV3-1 (or the pseudogene TRBV3-2) to TRBJ2-7, with TRBD2 as a possible D gene (5 bases). The CDR3 extends over 14 amino acids. Germline-derived CDR1 and CDR2 are LGHDT and YNNKEL (reference sequence). Trimming took off 0 bases at V and 3 bases at J, with 9 bases between the two ends.

The chain links TRBV5-6 to TRBJ2-3; 13 nucleotides match TRBD2. With V trimmed by 2 bases and J by 4 bases, 4 bases remained unmatched. The CDR3 length is 16 residues. Germline-derived CDR1 and CDR2 are SGHDT and YYEEEE. The CDR3 bases are TGTGCCAGCAGCTTCCTACTAGCGGGAGGGGCAGATACGCAGTATTTT. This encodes CASSFLLAGGADTQYF.

The gene calls are TRBV9 and TRBJ1-1; D gene ambiguous. The CDR3 runs 15 residues. Germline V gene data show CDR1 as SGDLS and CDR2 as YYNGEE. Trimming took 3 bases from V and 0 from J, leaving 12 bases between them. CDR3 region: CASSAREFLNTEAFF. In DNA, the CDR3 is TGTGCCAGCAGCGCGCGGGAATTTCTGAACACTGAAGCTTTCTTT.

The genes are TRBV18 and TRBJ2-2, with 11 positions matching TRBD2. With 4 bases clipped from V and 3 bases from J, the junction kept 7 bases outside the gene matches. The CDR3 loop spans 17 amino acids. CDR1 and CDR2 (germline): KGHSH, LQKENI. The CDR3 DNA sequence: TGTGCCAGCTCACTACACGGGACTAGCGGAGACACCGGGGAGCTGTTTTTT. Translated, it gives CASSLHGTSGDTGELFF.

The J gene is TRBJ1-2, the V gene TRBV15; D gene unclear. This CDR3 contains 13 residues. The germline gives CDR1 LNHNV, CDR2 YYDKDF (reference sequence). V was clipped by 4 bases and J by 4 bases, with 10 bases between them. CDR3 sequence (DNA): TGTGCCACCAGCACTTTGACACCCTATGGCTACACCTTC. Translated: CATSTLTPYGYTF.

The V call is TRBV24-1, the J call TRBJ1-5, with 10 nucleotides matching TRBD1. The CDR3 consists of 19 residues. From germline, CDR1 is KGHDR and CDR2 SFDVKD. Losses at the gene ends were 4 bases for V and 4 bases for J; bases not matched to a gene: 15. The CDR3 spells CATSDYRQGAVTVNQPQHF. The DNA for the CDR3 is TGTGCCACCAGTGACTATAGACAGGGGGCCGTTACTGTAAATCAGCCCCAGCATTTT.

Notes on this clone: The junction shows a germline mismatch at one end, possibly a read error. The genes are TRBV6-6 and TRBJ2-1; 14 bases are shared with TRBD2. The CDR3 has 16 amino acids. Germline V gene lookup returns CDR1 MNHNY and CDR2 SVGAGI (reference sequence). In DNA, the CDR3 is TGTGCCAGCAGTAACTCCGGGACTAGCGGGAGTGGTGAGCAGTTCTTC. Translating gives CASSNSGTSGSGEQFF.

This clone turned up a few times. The chain links TRBV5-1 to TRBJ2-2, with D perhaps TRBD2 (5 bases). The CDR3 length is 14 residues. V dropped 5 bases and J dropped 7 bases, with 15 bases sitting between them. Germline CDR1 is SGHRS and CDR2 is YFSETQ. Here the CDR3 reads CASRAHTGVGELFF. CDR3 in DNA: TGCGCCAGCAGGGCCCATACCGGGGTCGGGGAGCTGTTTTTT.

The count of this clone is one. The J gene is TRBJ2-4, the V gene TRBV21-1; no DNA check was done on the table's D call, TRBD1. TRBV21-1 is given as a pseudogene. The CDR3 covers 15 residues. CDR3 loop: CASSGQGLAKNIQYF. The CDR3 coding sequence is TGTGCCAGCAGCGGACAGGGATTAGCCAAAAACATTCAGTACTTC.

V usage is TRBV19 and J usage is TRBJ1-2; D not resolved. The CDR3 length is 13 residues. Germline loops: CDR1 LNHDA, CDR2 SQIVND (reference sequence). V gave up 7 bases and J gave up 2 bases, with 11 bases separating them. The CDR3 region is CASTLTTNYGYTF. In DNA, the CDR3 is TGTGCCAGTACACTGACAACGAACTATGGCTACACCTTC.

The V call is TRBV7-8, the J call TRBJ1-5; TRBD1 agrees at 11 bases. Germline V gene sequence: CDR1 SGHVS, CDR2 FQNEAQ. V was clipped by 5 bases and J by 7 bases; unmatched bases: 7. This CDR3 spans 15 amino acids. CDR3 region: CASSPGQGAGQPQHF. The CDR3 DNA is TGTGCCAGCAGCCCCGGACAGGGGGCGGGCCAGCCCCAGCATTTT. The full variable domain, with the rest looked up from reference TRBV7-8 and TRBJ1-5, is GAGVSQSPRYKVAKRGQDVALRCDPISGHVSLFWYQQALGQGPEFLTYFQNEAQLDKSGLPSDRFFAERPEGSVSTLKIQRTQQEDSAVYLCASSPGQGAGQPQHFGDGTRLSIL.

V is TRBV5-1 and J is TRBJ2-1, with a possible D match to TRBD1 (6 bases). Trimming took off 1 base at V and 7 bases at J, with 12 bases between the two ends. CDR1 is SGHRS, CDR2 YFSETQ, per germline. The length of the CDR3 is 14 residues. The CDR3 loop is CASSLRGSVNEQFF. The DNA of the CDR3 is TGCGCCAGCAGCTTGAGGGGGAGTGTAAATGAGCAGTTCTTC.

The rearrangement joins TRBV5-6 to TRBJ1-5; TRBD1 agrees at 10 bases. Germline V CDR1 and CDR2: SGHDT, YYEEEE. The CDR3 has 16 residues. V shed 0 bases, J shed 2 bases, and the junction held 2 bases outside the gene matches. CDR3 loop: CASSLAGTGGNQPQHF. The CDR3 DNA sequence: TGTGCCAGCAGCTTGGCCGGGACAGGGGGCAATCAGCCCCAGCATTTT.

The V gene is TRBV19, the J gene TRBJ2-6, with 11 positions matching TRBD2. The V and J ends lost 5 bases and 0 bases, in that order; junction bases with no gene match: 6. The CDR3 sequence is 18 residues long. The germline CDR1 and CDR2 sequences are LNHDA and SQIVND (reference sequence). The CDR3 DNA reads TGTGCCAGTAGTGAGAGACTAGCGGGGAGCTCTGGGGCCAACGTCCTGACTTTC. It codes for CASSERLAGSSGANVLTF.